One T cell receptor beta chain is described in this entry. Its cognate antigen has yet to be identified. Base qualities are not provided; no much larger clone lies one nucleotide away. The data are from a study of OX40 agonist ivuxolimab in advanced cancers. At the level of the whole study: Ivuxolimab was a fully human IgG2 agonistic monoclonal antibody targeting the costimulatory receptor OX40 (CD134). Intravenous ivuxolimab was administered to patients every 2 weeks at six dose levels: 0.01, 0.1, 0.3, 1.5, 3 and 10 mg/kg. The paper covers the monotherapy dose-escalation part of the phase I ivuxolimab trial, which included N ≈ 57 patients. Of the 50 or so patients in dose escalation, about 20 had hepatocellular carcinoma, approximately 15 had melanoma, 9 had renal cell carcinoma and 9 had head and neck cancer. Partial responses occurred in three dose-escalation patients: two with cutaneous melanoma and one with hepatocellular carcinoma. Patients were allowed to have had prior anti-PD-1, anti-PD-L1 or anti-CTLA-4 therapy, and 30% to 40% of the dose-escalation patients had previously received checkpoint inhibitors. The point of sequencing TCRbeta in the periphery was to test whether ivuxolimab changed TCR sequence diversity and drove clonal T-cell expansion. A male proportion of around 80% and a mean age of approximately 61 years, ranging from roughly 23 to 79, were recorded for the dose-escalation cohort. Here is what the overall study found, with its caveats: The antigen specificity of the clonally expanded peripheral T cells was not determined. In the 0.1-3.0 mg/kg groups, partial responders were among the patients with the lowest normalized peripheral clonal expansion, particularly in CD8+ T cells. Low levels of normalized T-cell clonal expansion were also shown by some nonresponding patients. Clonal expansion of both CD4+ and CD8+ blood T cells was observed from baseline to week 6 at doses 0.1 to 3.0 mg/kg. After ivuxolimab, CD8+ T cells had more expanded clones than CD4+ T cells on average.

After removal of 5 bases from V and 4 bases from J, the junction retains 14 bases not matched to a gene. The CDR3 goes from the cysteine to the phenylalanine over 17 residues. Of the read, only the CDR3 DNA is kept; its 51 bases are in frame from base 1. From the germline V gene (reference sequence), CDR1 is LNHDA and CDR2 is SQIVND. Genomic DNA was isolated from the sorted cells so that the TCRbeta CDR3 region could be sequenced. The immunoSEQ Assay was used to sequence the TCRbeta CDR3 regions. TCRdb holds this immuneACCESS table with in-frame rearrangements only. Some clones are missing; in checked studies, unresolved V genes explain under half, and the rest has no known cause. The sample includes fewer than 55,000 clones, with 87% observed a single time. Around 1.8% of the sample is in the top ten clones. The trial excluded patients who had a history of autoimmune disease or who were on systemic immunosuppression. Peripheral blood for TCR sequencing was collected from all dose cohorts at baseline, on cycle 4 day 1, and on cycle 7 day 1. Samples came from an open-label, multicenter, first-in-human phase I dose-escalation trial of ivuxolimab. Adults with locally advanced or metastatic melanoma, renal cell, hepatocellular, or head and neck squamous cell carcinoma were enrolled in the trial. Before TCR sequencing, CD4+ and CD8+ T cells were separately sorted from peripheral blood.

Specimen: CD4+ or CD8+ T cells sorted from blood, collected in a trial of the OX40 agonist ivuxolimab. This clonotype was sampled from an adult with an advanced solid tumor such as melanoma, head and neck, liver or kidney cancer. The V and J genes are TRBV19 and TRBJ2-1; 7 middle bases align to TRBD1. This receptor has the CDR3 CASSPGQILGVYNEQFF. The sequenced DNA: TGTGCCAGTAGTCCGGGACAGATCCTCGGGGTATACAATGAGCAGTTCTTC.